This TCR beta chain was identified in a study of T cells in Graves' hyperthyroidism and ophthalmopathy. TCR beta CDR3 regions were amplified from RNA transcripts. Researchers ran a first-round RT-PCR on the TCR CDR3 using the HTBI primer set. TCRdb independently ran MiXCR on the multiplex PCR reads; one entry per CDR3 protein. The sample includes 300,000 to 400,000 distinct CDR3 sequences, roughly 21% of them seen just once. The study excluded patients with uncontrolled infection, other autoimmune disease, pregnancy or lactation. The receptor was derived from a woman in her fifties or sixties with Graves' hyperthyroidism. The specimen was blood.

CDR3 sequence (DNA): TGTGCCAGTGCCGGGACTACCCGCACAGATACGCAGTATTTT. It encodes CASAGTTRTDTQYF. This chain connects TRBV2 to TRBJ2-3; 7 bases align to TRBD2. CDR1 and CDR2 from the germline V gene are SNHLY and FYNNEI. The CDR3 loop spans 14 amino acids. V lost 9 bases to trimming and J lost 1 base; unmatched junction nucleotides: 7.